Presented here are 27 T cell receptor beta chains from one specimen sequenced in a study of Graves' ophthalmopathy and Graves' hyperthyroidism. As the template, RNA transcripts were used to amplify TCR beta CDR3 regions. HTBI-primed first-round RT-PCR preceded second-round multiplex PCR. Each CDR3 protein is one row after TCRdb ran MiXCR on the multiplex PCR reads. Of just over 600,000 distinct CDR3 sequences in the sample, 20% to 25% are singletons; the top ten hold around 6.9%. The sequenced material came from peripheral blood. The receptors come from a young woman with stable Graves' hyperthyroidism. Some clones in this sample may be carry-over from other donors' samples.

The chain carries TRBV5-6 and TRBJ2-7, with 12 bases lining up with TRBD2. The CDR3 covers 16 residues. Germline assignment: CDR1 SGHDT and CDR2 YYEEEE. V shed 2 bases, J shed 3 bases, and the junction held 6 bases outside the gene matches. CDR3 DNA sequence: TGTGCCAGCAGCTTCGAGGGACTAGCGGGTAACTACGAGCAGTACTTC. It yields the protein CASSFEGLAGNYEQYF. The full variable domain, completed using reference TRBV5-6 and TRBJ2-7, is DAGVTQSPTHLIKTRGQQVTLRCSPKSGHDTVSWYQQALGQGPQFIFQYYEEEERQRGNFPDRFSGHQFPNYSSELNVNALLLGDSALYLCASSFEGLAGNYEQYFGPGTRLTVT.

The table lists this clonotype with many counts. The chain carries TRBV4-1 and TRBJ2-7; the D gene is possibly TRBD2 (7 bases). The CDR3 consists of 17 residues. Germline CDR1 and CDR2: MGHRA and YSYEKL. The germline V and J ends were trimmed by 1 base and 2 bases, with 18 bases remaining between them. The CDR3 DNA reads as TGCGCCAGCAGCCAAGTCACGCGGGGGCAATCTGCCTACGAGCAGTACTTC. Amino acids: CASSQVTRGQSAYEQYF.

The V call is TRBV6-1, the J call TRBJ2-7; D may be TRBD2 (5 bases). Germline-derived CDR1 and CDR2 are MNHNS and SASEGT. This CDR3 region has 14 residues. Between the trimmed V and J ends, which lost 7 bases and 2 bases, there was a span of 15 bases. The DNA of the CDR3 is TGTGCCAGCACCGGGGTCCTTACCCCCTACGAGCAGTACTTC. Encoded protein: CASTGVLTPYEQYF.

The table lists this clonotype with many counts. The chain uses TRBV12-3 or TRBV12-4 and TRBJ2-7, with a tentative D call TRBD2 (6 bases). The CDR3 extends over 18 amino acids. Trimming removed 2 bases at V and 2 bases at J, with 22 bases between. DNA for the CDR3: TGTGCCAGCAGTTTATTGGGGTGGGGGAGGACCCGAACCTACGAGCAGTACTTC. It is translated as CASSLLGWGRTRTYEQYF.

This chain uses TRBV19 with TRBJ1-2; D might be TRBD1 (6 bases). V gave up 5 bases and J gave up 3 bases, with 13 bases separating them. The CDR3 consists of 14 residues. CDR1 and CDR2 from the germline V gene are LNHDA and SQIVND (reference sequence). This CDR3 reads CASSSRTAHYGYTF. DNA for the CDR3: TGTGCCAGTAGTTCTAGGACAGCTCACTATGGCTACACCTTC.

The V call is TRBV2, the J call TRBJ1-2; D call uncertain. The length of the CDR3 is 10 residues. Trimming removed 8 bases from V and 9 bases from J, with 10 bases in between. Germline V lookup: CDR1 SNHLY, CDR2 FYNNEI. The CDR3 here is CASVRESYTF. Here the CDR3 DNA reads TGTGCCAGCGTAAGGGAGAGCTACACCTTC.

In the case of this clonotype: At one boundary the junction diverges from the germline segment, which might be a read error. The chain has TRBV15 and TRBJ2-7, with D possibly matching TRBD1 (5 bases). The CDR3 is 14 amino acids. In germline, CDR1 is LNHNV, CDR2 YYDKDF (reference sequence). The CDR3 sequence: CATSRDRASYEQCF. CDR3 sequence (DNA): TGTGCCACCAGCAGAGACAGGGCTTCCTACGAGCAGTGCTTC.

This rearrangement joins TRBV6-1 to TRBJ2-5, with 10 bases matching TRBD1. This CDR3 spans 14 amino acids. J gave up 4 bases and V 7 bases, and 6 bases lay outside the gene matches. Germline V gene lookup returns CDR1 MNHNS and CDR2 SASEGT. This CDR3 reads CASIAGTGVETQYF. The CDR3 DNA reads as TGTGCCAGCATCGCCGGGACAGGGGTAGAGACCCAGTACTTC.

The V gene is TRBV25-1, the J gene TRBJ2-2, with 10 bases identical to TRBD1. This CDR3 is 18 amino acids long. The germline V gene encodes CDR1 MGHDK and CDR2 SYGVNS. Unmatched junction bases numbered 12, after V lost 6 bases and J lost 2 bases. CDR3 in amino acids: CASSTLWGQGKNTGELFF. The CDR3 DNA sequence: TGTGCCAGCAGCACCTTGTGGGGACAGGGGAAAAACACCGGGGAGCTGTTTTTT.

This clonotype was picked up many times. The gene calls are TRBV7-9 and TRBJ2-7; 11 bases map to TRBD1. V lost 4 bases and J lost 7; bases outside the gene matches: 9. The germline CDR1 and CDR2 sequences are SEHNR and FQNEAQ (reference sequence). The length of the CDR3 is 15 residues. CDR3 DNA sequence: TGTGCCAGCAGCTCCGGACAGGGGGCAATTTTGGAGCAGTACTTC. This sequence encodes CASSSGQGAILEQYF. Using reference TRBV7-9 and TRBJ2-7 for the parts outside the CDR3, the full variable domain is DTGVSQNPRHKITKRGQNVTFRCDPISEHNRLYWYRQTLGQGPEFLTYFQNEAQLEKSRLLSDRFSAERPKGSFSTLEIQRTEQGDSAMYLCASSSGQGAILEQYFGPGTRLTVT.

At least ten counts were recorded for this clonotype. In nucleotides, the CDR3 is TGTGCCAGCAGCTTAGGAGTGGCAGGGGGCCGAAGTCAGCCCCAGCATTTT. Translating it yields CASSLGVAGGRSQPQHF. The gene calls are TRBV11-1 and TRBJ1-5; 8 positions match TRBD1. Germline CDR1 reads SGHAT; CDR2 reads FQDESV (reference sequence). Trimming cost V 1 base and J 6 bases; bases outside gene matches: 11. CDR3 length equals 17 residues.

This clonotype was counted only a few times. The rearrangement joins TRBV15 to TRBJ1-2; D unresolved. V lost 0 bases and J 8 bases, leaving 13 bases between the germline ends. Germline V CDR1 and CDR2: LNHNV, YYDKDF (reference sequence). This CDR3 is 14 amino acids long. The CDR3 is CATSRELSGEGYTF. The CDR3, as DNA: TGTGCCACCAGCAGAGAACTTTCCGGGGAAGGCTACACCTTC.

Many counts were recorded for this clonotype. The chain recombines TRBV19 with TRBJ1-1, with a tentative D call TRBD1 (6 bases). Germline loops: CDR1 LNHDA, CDR2 SQIVND (reference sequence). CDR3 length: 13 amino acids. V was cut by 5 bases and J by 4 bases, with 11 bases left in between. The CDR3 region is CASSPNRVTEAFF. CDR3 DNA sequence: TGTGCCAGTAGTCCCAACAGGGTCACTGAAGCTTTCTTT.

This clonotype was picked up many times. The chain has TRBV5-1 and TRBJ2-7; TRBD1 agrees at 7 bases. The V gene's germline CDR1 is SGHRS and CDR2 YFSETQ. The CDR3 has 15 amino acids. J lost 1 base, V lost 0 bases, and 4 bases had no gene match. CDR3 sequence: CASSLVPGGSYEQYF. In DNA, the CDR3 is TGCGCCAGCAGCTTGGTACCAGGGGGATCCTACGAGCAGTACTTC.

This clonotype was seen only a few times. The rearrangement joins TRBV29-1 to TRBJ1-1, with 11 bases identical to TRBD1. The germline gives CDR1 SQVTM, CDR2 ANQGSEA. J lost 0 bases, V lost 6 bases, and 18 bases had no gene match. The CDR3 extends over 19 amino acids. CDR3 sequence reads: CSVSRTGGVYTDMNTEAFF. The CDR3 DNA follows: TGCAGCGTCTCCCGGACAGGGGGCGTATACACAGACATGAACACTGAAGCTTTCTTT.

This rearrangement joins TRBV18 to TRBJ2-2, with TRBD2 as a possible D gene (5 bases). Germline-derived CDR1 and CDR2 are KGHSH and LQKENI. Trimming took 3 bases from V and 3 from J, leaving 11 bases between them. The CDR3 contains 15 residues. The CDR3 here is CASSPEGYYTGELFF. CDR3 in DNA: TGTGCCAGCTCACCCGAGGGCTACTACACCGGGGAGCTGTTTTTT. Drawing the rest from reference TRBV18 and TRBJ2-2, the complete variable domain is NAGVMQNPRHLVRRRGQEARLRCSPMKGHSHVYWYRQLPEEGLKFMVYLQKENIIDESGMPKERFSAEFPKEGPSILRIQQVVRGDSAAYFCASSPEGYYTGELFFGEGSRLTVL.

The chain links TRBV29-1 to TRBJ2-7; tentatively, D is TRBD2 (5 bases). Per the germline V gene, CDR1 is SQVTM and CDR2 is ANQGSEA. The CDR3 is 13 amino acids. Trimming shortened V by 4 bases and J by 4 bases, and 14 bases separated the two germline ends. The CDR3, as DNA: TGCAGCGTTGTTTATCGGGATCAATACGAGCAGTACTTC. Encoded protein: CSVVYRDQYEQYF.

This clonotype came up many times. The chain couples TRBV11-2 to TRBJ2-5; possibly TRBD1 for D (6 bases). The germline V gene encodes CDR1 SGHAT and CDR2 FQNNGV. The germline V and J ends were trimmed by 4 bases and 2 bases, with 11 bases remaining between them. The CDR3 has 14 residues. DNA of the CDR3: TGTGCCAGCAGCTCGGAACAGGGTCAAGAGACCCAGTACTTC. This codes for CASSSEQGQETQYF.

Ten or more counts support this clonotype. The junction shows a germline mismatch at one end, possibly a read error. This sequence joins TRBV12-3 or TRBV12-4 and TRBJ2-2; D gene uncertain. The CDR3 sequence is 16 residues long. CDR3 sequence (DNA): TGTGCCAGCATCCGGCTGGGAACGGCGAAAACCGGGGAGCTGTTTTTT. This encodes CASIRLGTAKTGELFF.

This clonotype was counted ten times or more. The chain carries TRBV20-1 and TRBJ1-3; tentatively, D is TRBD1 (5 bases). Per the germline V gene, CDR1 is DFQATT and CDR2 is SNEGSKA (reference sequence). The V and J ends lost 2 bases and 0 bases respectively, with 14 bases between them. This CDR3 comprises 16 residues. CDR3 bases: TGCAGTGCTAGAACGGACATCATGAGCTCTGGAAACACCATATATTTT. Its protein is CSARTDIMSSGNTIYF.

CDR3 sequence: CASSITGGRYYGYTF. The CDR3 region has the DNA TGTGCCAGCAGTATCACAGGGGGAAGATACTATGGCTACACCTTC. The chain links TRBV28 to TRBJ1-2; TRBD1 matches 8 bases. The CDR3 length is 15 residues. Germline V gives CDR1 MDHEN, CDR2 SYDVKM. The V gene end was trimmed by 5 bases and the J gene end by 3 bases; junction bases not matched to a gene: 8.

This clonotype was found many times. This chain uses TRBV15 with TRBJ1-1, with D unresolved. Trimming removed 2 bases at V and 1 base at J, with 17 bases between. This CDR3 contains 17 residues. Germline CDR1 reads LNHNV; CDR2 reads YYDKDF (reference sequence). The DNA for the CDR3 is TGTGCCACCAGCAGACTTGATGGACCCCTGCCGAACACTGAAGCTTTCTTT. It codes for CATSRLDGPLPNTEAFF.

Only a few counts were recorded for this clonotype. This chain uses TRBV9 with TRBJ2-2; no reliable D call. The V gene's germline CDR1 is SGDLS and CDR2 YYNGEE. V was shortened by 2 bases and J by 4 bases, with 6 bases between the two germline ends. CDR3 length equals 13 residues. The CDR3, as DNA: TGTGCCAGCAGCGTTCCTTCCACCGGGGAGCTGTTTTTT. Protein sequence: CASSVPSTGELFF.

This clonotype was detected many times. V and J are TRBV20-1 and TRBJ2-7; TRBD1 is a possible D gene (5 bases). CDR1 and CDR2 from the germline V gene are DFQATT and SNEGSKA (reference sequence). V lost 6 bases, J lost 3 bases, and 18 bases lay in between. The CDR3 spans 14 residues. CDR3 sequence reads: CSAEDINRIYEQYF. In nucleotides, the CDR3 is TGCAGTGCAGAGGACATAAATCGGATCTACGAGCAGTACTTC.

The CDR3 is CATSRYRELGGETQYF. The DNA of the CDR3 is TGTGCCACCAGCAGATATCGGGAGCTAGGGGGAGAGACCCAGTACTTC. The rearrangement links TRBV15 to TRBJ2-5, with D possibly being TRBD1 or TRBD2 (6 bases each). Germline V CDR1 and CDR2: LNHNV, YYDKDF (reference sequence). Trimming left V 2 bases short and J 4 bases short, with 17 bases between. The CDR3 contains 16 residues.

This clonotype was counted ten times or more. The rearrangement uses TRBV24-1 and TRBJ2-7; D might be TRBD1 (6 bases). CDR1 KGHDR and CDR2 SFDVKD come from the germline V gene. The CDR3 covers 16 residues. The V end lost 1 base, the J end lost 0 bases, and 12 bases lay between the germline ends. The CDR3 sequence: CATSDFKDSSSYEQYF. The CDR3 DNA follows: TGTGCCACCAGTGATTTTAAGGACAGTAGCTCCTACGAGCAGTACTTC.

The V gene is TRBV6-1, the J gene TRBJ2-2; D may be TRBD2 (6 bases). From germline, CDR1 is MNHNS and CDR2 SASEGT. V shed 5 bases and J shed 3 bases, with 13 bases lying between them. The CDR3 contains 15 residues. CDR3 sequence: CASSTLALDTGELFF. In nucleotides, the CDR3 is TGTGCCAGCAGTACCCTAGCGCTGGACACCGGGGAGCTGTTTTTT.